This T cell receptor (beta chain) was profiled in a study of shared clonotypes between healthy human individuals. General study findings and limits: Larger richness was generally estimated for naive than memory subsets.

Here immunoSEQ multiplex PCR was the method, and the copy in TCRdb shows in-frame clones only, minus some. The table records some 2.1 million clones, 85% to 95% of them present only once. This clone was observed a single time. Its cognate antigen is unknown. CD45RO negativity and positive selection for CCR7 defined naive CD8 cells, a population that excluded terminally differentiated effector memory CD45RA+ cells. The V and J ends lost 8 bases and 0 bases respectively, with 9 bases between them. CDR3 length equals 13 residues. The origin of this receptor is a man aged 18 to 30 in good health. The sample taken for sequencing was naive CD8+ T cells sorted from blood. The chain employs TRBV5-3 and TRBJ2-4; no reliable D call. TRBV5-3 is annotated as an ORF whose role is uncertain. CDR3 protein: CARMDLAKNIQYF. The CDR3 DNA reads as TGTGCCAGGATGGATTTAGCCAAAAACATTCAGTACTTC.